The clone carrying this T cell receptor beta chain turned up a few times. Antigen: not known. Germline V CDR1 and CDR2: SNHLY, FYNNEI. The CDR3 extends over 12 amino acids. V was cut by 3 bases and J by 4 bases, with 6 bases left in between. The data derive from a study of beta chain features in type 1 diabetes. Study outcomes and limitations: Compared with healthy donors, patients appeared to share more similar naive, central memory and regulatory TCRB repertoires.

Every bit of the isolated RNA underwent reverse transcription, so sequencing read expressed TCRB transcripts. Clones were read by immunoSEQ multiplex PCR, and TCRdb kept only the in-frame ones, dropping some. The table includes a few hundred thousand clones, over 9.5% detected once. The J gene is TRBJ1-2, the V gene TRBV2; D is uncertain. This receptor was taken from a young woman in good health. Input material: naive CD4+ T cells from blood. In DNA, the CDR3 is TGTGCCAGCAGTGATCAGGTCTATGGCTACACCTTC. It is translated as CASSDQVYGYTF. Full variable domain (missing parts from reference TRBV2 and TRBJ1-2): EPEVTQTPSHQVTQMGQEVILRCVPISNHLYFYWYRQILGQKVEFLVSFYNNEISEKSEIFDDQFSVERPDGSNFTLKIRSTKLEDSAMYFCASSDQVYGYTFGSGTRLTVV.